These T cell receptor beta chains were read from a single sample in a study of blood T cell repertoires in COVID-19. Assay used: immunoSEQ multiplex PCR; TCRdb lists only in-frame clones, some missing. The sample yields over 120,000 clones, about 82% seen once. The sequenced sample consisted of peripheral blood. The receptors come from a woman of 80 years or more with active or convalescent COVID-19. CDR3s include the opening cysteine and the closing phenylalanine or tryptophan. Each record gives: V gene, clone size, J gene, D gene, CDR3 protein, CDR3 DNA. The D gene is left open where the match is weak. Clone size, where shown, is once, few, many, or a class for clones that have expanded.

TRBV5-5,NA,TRBJ2-5,TRBD1,CASSSRQGETQYF,TGTGCCAGCAGCTCAAGACAGGGAGAGACCCAGTACTTC
TRBV19,NA,TRBJ2-1,TRBD2,CASRGGLGSSYNEQFF,TGTGCCAGTAGAGGGGGACTAGGGTCGTCCTACAATGAGCAGTTCTTC
TRBV6-5,few,TRBJ1-4,NA,CASRVRGAEEKLFF,TGTGCCAGCAGGGTCCGGGGGGCTGAAGAAAAACTGTTTTTT
TRBV6-4,NA,TRBJ1-3,NA,CASSEMIKPAGAGDTIYF,TGTGCCAGCAGTGAGATGATCAAACCCGCAGGGGCCGGAGACACCATATATTTT
TRBV9,NA,TRBJ1-3,NA,CASSVDPEGNTIYF,TGTGCCAGCAGCGTAGATCCGGAGGGAAACACCATATATTTT
TRBV3-1/TRBV3-2,few,TRBJ1-2,TRBD1,CASSPAGTGYGYTF,TGTGCCAGCAGCCCCGCGGGGACAGGCTATGGCTACACCTTC
TRBV6-5,NA,TRBJ2-5,TRBD2,CASGGTRGGETQYF,TGTGCCAGCGGGGGGACTAGAGGAGGGGAGACCCAGTACTTC
TRBV28,NA,TRBJ1-2,NA,CASIPTGSRVNYGYTF,TGTGCCAGCATTCCTACGGGCTCCAGGGTAAACTATGGCTACACCTTC
TRBV6-1,few,TRBJ2-5,NA,CASSEGARTEETQYF,TGTGCCAGCAGTGAGGGGGCCAGGACGGAAGAGACCCAGTACTTC
TRBV4-2,NA,TRBJ2-1,TRBD2,CASSQDRGGLFF,TGTGCCAGCAGCCAAGACCGGGGGGGCCTATTCTTC
TRBV6-6,NA,TRBJ2-7,NA,CASSFPTGTGAYEQYF,TGTGCCAGCAGTTTCCCTACCGGGACGGGGGCCTACGAGCAGTACTTC
TRBV5-1,NA,TRBJ1-1,NA,CASSLRARAGTEAFF,TGCGCCAGCAGCTTGAGGGCAAGGGCGGGGACTGAAGCTTTCTTT
TRBV7-9,NA,TRBJ2-6,NA,CASQDGASGANVLTF,TGTGCCAGCCAAGACGGAGCCTCTGGGGCCAACGTCCTGACTTTC
TRBV10-3,NA,TRBJ1-2,NA,CAIARGFSYGYTF,TGTGCCATCGCTAGGGGTTTTAGCTATGGCTACACCTTC
TRBV5-4,NA,TRBJ2-5,NA,CASSLAREETQYF,TGTGCCAGCAGCTTGGCCAGGGAAGAGACCCAGTACTTC
TRBV7-9,NA,TRBJ1-1,NA,CASSLIQVEIEAFF,TGTGCCAGCAGCTTAATTCAGGTCGAAATTGAAGCTTTCTTT
TRBV5-8,NA,TRBJ2-3,TRBD2,CASSPRAGGTTDTQYF,TGTGCCAGCAGCCCACGGGCGGGGGGAACCACAGATACGCAGTATTTT
TRBV12-3/TRBV12-4,NA,TRBJ1-1,TRBD1,CASTGGWNTEAFF,TGTGCCAGCACAGGGGGCTGGAACACTGAAGCTTTCTTT
TRBV9,few,TRBJ2-7,NA,CASSTSGVSYEQYF,TGTGCCAGCAGCACCTCCGGGGTCTCCTACGAGCAGTACTTC
TRBV5-4,once,TRBJ1-3,NA,CASSLVGSGNTIYF,TGTGCCAGCAGCTTGGTCGGCTCTGGAAACACCATATATTTT
TRBV5-1,few,TRBJ1-1,TRBD1,CASSLEGDSSAFF,TGCGCCAGCAGCTTGGAGGGGGACAGTTCAGCTTTCTTT